This TCR beta chain was sequenced for a study of blood T cell repertoires in COVID-19. Study overall: COVID-19 samples collected from the United States, Italy and Spain covered acute and convalescent phases.

From germline, CDR1 is ENHRY and CDR2 SYGVKD. The V end was cut by 6 bases, the J end by 3 bases, with 9 bases between. The CDR3 spans 13 residues. TCRdb's table, derived via immunoSEQ multiplex PCR, lists solely in-frame clones and lacks some. Among about 180,000 clones listed, about four fifths were seen once. The chain combines TRBV10-3 with TRBJ1-5; a possible D gene is TRBD1 (5 bases). This receptor was identified in a human donor in a cohort sampled during active COVID-19. The sequenced sample was peripheral blood. CDR3 amino acids: CAISQTDNQPQHF. CDR3 sequence (DNA): TGTGCCATCAGCCAGACAGACAATCAGCCCCAGCATTTT.